The 2 T cell receptor beta chains below were found in one sample sequenced in a study of T-cell memory formation after mild COVID-19. TCRdb analysed the 5' RACE reads with MiXCR anew, one entry per CDR3 protein. The sample carries approximately 400,000 distinct CDR3 sequences, about a sixth recorded once. The sample consisted of PBMCs or a T cell subset sorted from them (not recorded which). The receptors shown here come from a young man who had mild COVID-19 (a few samples of this study predate the infection). Cell type and time point are not known.

In this sample, this clonotype turned up a few times. The rearrangement links TRBV7-9 to TRBJ1-2; 7 bases agree with TRBD1. Germline V gives CDR1 SEHNR, CDR2 FQNEAQ (reference sequence). Trimming at V came to 4 bases and at J to 4 bases, leaving 3 bases not matched to a gene. The CDR3 has 13 residues. The CDR3 is CASSSGTAYGYTF. As DNA, the CDR3 is TGTGCCAGCAGCTCGGGGACAGCCTATGGCTACACCTTC.

The rearrangement joins TRBV25-1 to TRBJ2-5, with D uncertain. Trimming removed 2 bases from V and 4 bases from J, with 11 bases in between. The CDR3 extends over 14 amino acids. Germline V gene lookup returns CDR1 MGHDK and CDR2 SYGVNS. The CDR3 DNA follows: TGTGCCAGCAGTGAAGGGTACAGTGGAGAGACCCAGTACTTC. It yields the protein CASSEGYSGETQYF.